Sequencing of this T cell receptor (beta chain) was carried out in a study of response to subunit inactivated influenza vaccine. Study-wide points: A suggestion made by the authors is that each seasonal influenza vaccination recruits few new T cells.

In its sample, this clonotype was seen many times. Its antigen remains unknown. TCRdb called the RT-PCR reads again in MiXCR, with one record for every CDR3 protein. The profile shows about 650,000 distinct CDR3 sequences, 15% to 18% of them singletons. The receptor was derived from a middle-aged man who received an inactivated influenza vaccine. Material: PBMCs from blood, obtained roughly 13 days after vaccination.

CDR3 loop: CASSLASGTYEQYF. DNA for the CDR3: TGTGCCAGCAGCCTGGCTAGCGGGACCTACGAGCAGTACTTC. The genes are TRBV7-2 and TRBJ2-7; 9 bases map to TRBD2. CDR1 SGHTA and CDR2 FQGNSA come from the germline V gene. There are 14 residues in the CDR3. The trim removed 5 bases at V and 2 bases at J, leaving 4 bases unmatched.